These 18 T cell receptor beta chains came from one sample sequenced in a study of T-cell reconstitution after alpha-beta-depleted transplantation in children. Preparation of the TCRbeta library was carried out with unique molecular identifiers. TCRdb re-called the PCR reads with MiXCR, one entry per CDR3 protein. The sample has 500,000 to 750,000 distinct CDR3 sequences; around 13% are singletons. The source material was PBMCs, mostly from graft donor cells, sampled 360 days after TCRalphabeta/CD19-depleted stem cell transplant. The receptors derive from a male patient younger than 18 who had a stem cell transplant for acute myeloid leukemia, so the T cells may come from the graft donor.

The chain combines TRBV29-1 with TRBJ2-1, with unresolved D. Germline V gene data show CDR1 as SQVTM and CDR2 as ANQGSEA. This CDR3 spans 16 amino acids. V gave up 1 base and J gave up 0 bases, with 13 bases separating them. CDR3 sequence reads: CSVEGIALSSYNEQFF. The CDR3 bases are TGCAGCGTTGAAGGGATAGCTCTGAGCTCCTACAATGAGCAGTTCTTC.

This clonotype has ten or more counts. The chain links TRBV12-3 or TRBV12-4 to TRBJ2-3; D ambiguous. The ends were cut back, 3 bases at V and 1 base at J, with 11 bases in the middle. This CDR3 is built from 15 residues. In nucleotides, the CDR3 is TGTGCCAGCAGTTTGGGGTGGACGGGCACAGATACGCAGTATTTT. Translating it yields CASSLGWTGTDTQYF.

This clonotype was picked up a small number of times. The chain has TRBV6-2 or TRBV6-3 and TRBJ2-4; tentatively, D is TRBD1 (5 bases). The ends were cut back, 7 bases at V and 0 bases at J, with 10 bases in the middle. Germline V gene data show CDR1 as MNHEY and CDR2 as SVGEGT. This CDR3 contains 14 residues. The CDR3 nucleotides read TGTGCCAGCACCAACAGGCTAGCCAAAAACATTCAGTACTTC. Translating gives CASTNRLAKNIQYF.

This clonotype appeared a few times. The rearrangement links TRBV7-3 to TRBJ2-1; D is unclear. CDR1 SGHTA and CDR2 FQGTGA come from the germline V gene. Trimming took off 2 bases at V and 3 bases at J, with 11 bases between the two ends. The CDR3 has 15 amino acids. CDR3 loop: CASSLGKWSYNEQFF. CDR3 coding DNA: TGTGCCAGCAGCTTAGGAAAATGGAGCTACAATGAGCAGTTCTTC. The whole variable domain, filled in from reference TRBV7-3 and TRBJ2-1, reads GAGVSQTPSNKVTEKGKYVELRCDPISGHTALYWYRQSLGQGPEFLIYFQGTGAADDSGLPNDRFFAVRPEGSVSTLKIQRTERGDSAVYLCASSLGKWSYNEQFFGPGTRLTVL.

The CDR3 DNA follows: TGTGCCAGTAGTATAGGAGTCGGACAGGGAGGACATGGCTACACCTTC. Protein: CASSIGVGQGGHGYTF. The chain employs TRBV19 and TRBJ1-2; 8 bases align to TRBD1. V trimming: 1 base; J trimming: 6 bases; junction bases outside the gene matches: 10. This CDR3 region has 16 residues. Germline CDR1 is LNHDA and CDR2 is SQIVND (reference sequence).

This clonotype appeared a few times. This chain connects TRBV5-1 to TRBJ2-3; perhaps D is TRBD1 or TRBD2 (6 bases each). Trimming pared 0 bases from V and 6 bases from J, leaving 11 bases between. Looked up from germline, CDR1 is SGHRS and CDR2 is YFSETQ. This CDR3 is built from 14 residues. CDR3 DNA sequence: TGCGCCAGCAGCTTGGAGACAGGAGGGGATACGCAGTATTTT. This translates into CASSLETGGDTQYF.

In this sample, this clonotype turned up many times. The V gene is TRBV20-1, the J gene TRBJ2-1, with 10 bases aligning to TRBD1. Germline V gene data show CDR1 as DFQATT and CDR2 as SNEGSKA (reference sequence). This CDR3 contains 13 residues. V shed 5 bases, J shed 4 bases, and the junction held 2 bases outside the gene matches. CDR3 loop: CSAPGQGYNEQFF. As DNA, the CDR3 is TGCAGTGCTCCGGGACAGGGGTACAATGAGCAGTTCTTC.

This clonotype was observed a few times. V gene TRBV29-1 combines with J gene TRBJ1-1, with D possibly matching TRBD1 (5 bases). V was cut by 0 bases and J by 7 bases, with 12 bases left in between. CDR1 and CDR2 from the germline V gene are SQVTM and ANQGSEA. The CDR3 covers 13 residues. The CDR3 DNA reads as TGCAGCGTTGAAGAACACAGGAGTGTTGAAGCTTTCTTT. This gives the protein CSVEEHRSVEAFF.

The CDR3 coding sequence is TGTGCCAGCAGATTTATCAATGAGCAGTTCTTC. Encoded protein: CASRFINEQFF. The chain couples TRBV7-9 to TRBJ2-1; no definite D call. The germline gives CDR1 SEHNR, CDR2 FQNEAQ (reference sequence). Trimming cost V 6 bases and J 6 bases, with 6 bases left between them. The CDR3 totals 11 residues.

This clonotype has a handful of counts. This rearrangement joins TRBV3-1 to TRBJ2-2, with 9 positions matching TRBD1. From germline, CDR1 is LGHDT and CDR2 YNNKEL (reference sequence). This CDR3 is 15 amino acids long. V lost 3 bases and J lost 4; bases outside the gene matches: 3. The CDR3 loop reads CASSHRDRATGELFF. The CDR3 DNA follows: TGTGCCAGCAGCCACCGGGACAGGGCCACCGGGGAGCTGTTTTTT.

The chain combines TRBV7-2 with TRBJ2-7; TRBD1 aligns across 8 bases. The germline V gene encodes CDR1 SGHTA and CDR2 FQGNSA. The V and J ends lost 5 bases and 1 base, in that order; junction bases with no gene match: 7. This CDR3 comprises 15 residues. CDR3 nucleotides: TGTGCCAGCAGCCCCGGTGGGACAGGATCCTACGAGCAGTACTTC. As protein: CASSPGGTGSYEQYF.

The chain joins TRBV28 to TRBJ2-5; no reliable D call. V gave up 7 bases and J gave up 1 base, with 16 bases separating them. Germline V gives CDR1 MDHEN, CDR2 SYDVKM. This CDR3 is built from 15 residues. CDR3 sequence: CASNGWIDLQETQYF. For the CDR3, the DNA is TGTGCCAGCAACGGCTGGATAGACCTCCAAGAGACCCAGTACTTC.

CDR3 region: CASSPLAGGNQETQYF. The CDR3 DNA follows: TGTGCCAGCTCACCACTCGCAGGCGGGAATCAAGAGACCCAGTACTTC. V is TRBV18 and J is TRBJ2-5; D is perhaps TRBD2 (6 bases). Trimming shortened V by 1 base and J by 2 bases, and 14 bases separated the two germline ends. CDR3 length: 16 amino acids. Germline lookup yields CDR1 KGHSH and CDR2 LQKENI. Full variable domain (outside the CDR3, taken from reference TRBV18 and TRBJ2-5): NAGVMQNPRHLVRRRGQEARLRCSPMKGHSHVYWYRQLPEEGLKFMVYLQKENIIDESGMPKERFSAEFPKEGPSILRIQQVVRGDSAAYFCASSPLAGGNQETQYFGPGTRLLVL.

This clonotype was counted only a few times. V and J are TRBV6-2 or TRBV6-3 and TRBJ1-2; no firm D call. Germline V gene sequence: CDR1 MNHEY, CDR2 SVGEGT. V was trimmed by 0 bases and J by 3 bases, leaving 8 bases between them. CDR3 length: 14 residues. CDR3 loop: CASSYSPGYYGYTF. The CDR3 region has the DNA TGTGCCAGCAGTTACTCGCCGGGCTACTATGGCTACACCTTC.

This clonotype was counted between two and nine times. The V call is TRBV15, the J call TRBJ2-6; a possible D gene is TRBD1 (6 bases). V was shortened by 2 bases and J by 4 bases, with 21 bases between the two germline ends. Germline CDR1 reads LNHNV; CDR2 reads YYDKDF (reference sequence). The CDR3 spans 19 residues. CDR3 amino acids: CATSRFVDPGVRGANVLTF. CDR3 in DNA: TGTGCCACCAGCAGATTTGTAGATCCAGGGGTTCGGGGGGCCAACGTCCTGACTTTC.

The chain has TRBV28 and TRBJ2-1; TRBD2 matches 9 bases. Germline V gives CDR1 MDHEN, CDR2 SYDVKM. The CDR3 sequence is 17 residues long. The trim removed 7 bases at V and 4 bases at J, leaving 14 bases unmatched. This CDR3 reads CASISLLGLAGYNEQFF. Written as DNA, the CDR3 is TGTGCCAGCATTTCCCTGTTGGGACTAGCTGGTTACAATGAGCAGTTCTTC.

This clonotype showed up just a few times. This chain uses TRBV5-5 with TRBJ2-3, with D possibly being TRBD1 (6 bases). Trimming stripped 0 bases from V and 9 bases from J, with 8 bases between. Germline loops: CDR1 SGHKS, CDR2 YYEKEE (reference sequence). CDR3 length: 12 amino acids. The CDR3 DNA reads TGTGCCAGCAGCTTGGTAGGACAGACGCAGTATTTT. It encodes CASSLVGQTQYF.

This sequence joins TRBV27 and TRBJ2-7, with TRBD2 matching over 7 bases. CDR1 is MNHEY and CDR2 is SMNVEV in the germline V gene (reference sequence). The CDR3 is made up of 14 amino acids. V lost 3 bases to trimming and J lost 6 bases; unmatched junction nucleotides: 8. The CDR3 DNA is TGTGCCAGCAGTTTTCTCGCGGGAGTACGCGAGCAGTACTTC. The encoded protein is CASSFLAGVREQYF.